This TCR beta chain was recorded in a study of radiotherapy plus CTLA-4 blockade in lung cancer. Only in-frame clones appear in the TCRdb table, and some are missing; sequencing was by immunoSEQ multiplex PCR. The sample lists some 60,000 clones, around 80% occurring once. The V end lost 4 bases, the J end lost 5 bases, and 6 bases lay between the germline ends. The CDR3 is 11 residues long. The germline gives CDR1 SNHLY, CDR2 FYNNEI. The gene calls are TRBV2 and TRBJ2-7; weak D call: TRBD1 (5 bases). Source: peripheral blood, taken from a patient treated with radiotherapy plus ipilimumab. The TCR sequence derives from a human donor with non-small cell lung cancer who had a complete response to radiotherapy plus ipilimumab. CDR3 DNA: TGTGCCAGCAGTGTCAGGGACGAGCAGTACTTC. The encoded protein is CASSVRDEQYF.